The T cell receptor (beta chain) under discussion was sequenced for a study of blood T cell repertoires in COVID-19. Study-wide background: COVID-19 samples from acute and convalescent phases originated in the United States, Italy and Spain. PBMCs, B-cell-depleted T cells, or T cells were the source of the cDNA or gDNA that made up the material.

The CDR3 runs to 16 residues. J lost 5 bases, V lost 3 bases, and 6 bases had no gene match. CDR1 and CDR2 (germline): LNHDA, SQIVND (reference sequence). Source study methods: Using reference gene primer amplification, nucleated cell counts were estimated. TCRdb keeps only in-frame clones here, not all; method: immunoSEQ multiplex PCR. V and J calls and clone size are those listed in that table; D and trimming were worked out from the DNA. The table shows 150,000 to 160,000 clones, with approximately 80% occurring only once. The rearrangement joins TRBV19 to TRBJ2-2; 10 bases agree with TRBD1. The sequence derives from a woman aged 45-65 years with acute or convalescent COVID-19. The sequenced sample was peripheral blood. The CDR3 coding sequence is TGTGCCAGTAGTATCAGGACAGGGGGAACAACCGGGGAGCTGTTTTTT. Its protein is CASSIRTGGTTGELFF.